These T cell receptor beta chains were read from a single sample in a study of shared clonotypes between healthy human individuals. Generated by immunoSEQ multiplex PCR, the TCRdb table keeps only in-frame clones and is missing some. The sample holds fewer than 550,000 clones, nearly 80% seen once. Specimen: PBMCs. These receptors were taken from a middle-aged woman in good health. Some clones in this sample may be carry-over from other donors' samples. Each CDR3 is given with its conserved first and last residue. D genes are given only for firm matches. Rows may omit the clone size; those that give it use once, few, many or a size class.

j_call: TRBJ2-7
clone_size: -
d_call: TRBD1
v_call: TRBV6-5
cdr3_nt: TGTGCCAGCAGTTACAGGGACAGGGGGCTTGCCGAGCAGTACTTC
cdr3_aa: CASSYRDRGLAEQYF

j_call: TRBJ2-5
clone_size: -
d_call: TRBD1
v_call: TRBV5-1
cdr3_nt: TGCGCCAGCAGCCGTTCCGGGACAGGGGATGTAGAGACCCAGTACTTC
cdr3_aa: CASSRSGTGDVETQYF

j_call: TRBJ1-1
clone_size: few
d_call: -
v_call: TRBV27
cdr3_nt: TGTGCCAGCAGTTTTGTGGGGGACACTGAAGCTTTCTTT
cdr3_aa: CASSFVGDTEAFF

j_call: TRBJ2-1
clone_size: -
d_call: TRBD2
v_call: TRBV27
cdr3_nt: TGTGCCAGCAGTTCGGATACCTACCTAGCGGGGGACTACAATGAGCAGTTCTTC
cdr3_aa: CASSSDTYLAGDYNEQFF

j_call: TRBJ2-5
clone_size: -
d_call: -
v_call: TRBV5-4
cdr3_nt: TGTGCCAGCAGCTTGAGGGGGGTGGAGACCCAGTACTTC
cdr3_aa: CASSLRGVETQYF

j_call: TRBJ2-2
clone_size: -
d_call: TRBD2
v_call: TRBV7-9
cdr3_nt: TGTGCCAGCAGCTTAGCCCAACGAGCGGGAGTAATAATCGGGGAGCTGTTTTTT
cdr3_aa: CASSLAQRAGVIIGELFF

j_call: TRBJ2-1
clone_size: once
d_call: -
v_call: TRBV7-2
cdr3_nt: TGTGCCAGCAGCTTAGGGAGATACAATGAGCAGTTCTTC
cdr3_aa: CASSLGRYNEQFF

j_call: TRBJ1-2
clone_size: -
d_call: TRBD1
v_call: TRBV29-1
cdr3_nt: TGCAGCGTGGGGGACAGGGATAGCTATGGCTACACCTTC
cdr3_aa: CSVGDRDSYGYTF

j_call: TRBJ2-3
clone_size: -
d_call: TRBD2
v_call: TRBV7-3
cdr3_nt: TGTGCCAGCACCATAGGCGGGAGCTACGAGGATACGCAGTATTTT
cdr3_aa: CASTIGGSYEDTQYF

j_call: TRBJ1-5
clone_size: few
d_call: -
v_call: TRBV2
cdr3_nt: TGTGCCAGCAGTGAGGGGGCCCCCCAGCATTTT
cdr3_aa: CASSEGAPQHF

j_call: TRBJ1-2
clone_size: -
d_call: -
v_call: TRBV19
cdr3_nt: TGTGCCAGTACTTGGGGGATCGGCTATGGCTACACCTTC
cdr3_aa: CASTWGIGYGYTF

j_call: TRBJ2-7
clone_size: -
d_call: -
v_call: TRBV10-3
cdr3_nt: TGTGCCATCAGTATAAGACCGCCGGAGCACGAGCAGTACTTC
cdr3_aa: CAISIRPPEHEQYF

j_call: TRBJ1-1
clone_size: -
d_call: -
v_call: TRBV10-3
cdr3_nt: TGTGCCATCAGTGAGTCAAAAGGGGGGCAGCTCACTGAAGCTTTCTTT
cdr3_aa: CAISESKGGQLTEAFF

j_call: TRBJ2-1
clone_size: -
d_call: TRBD2
v_call: TRBV2
cdr3_nt: TGTGCCAGCAGCCGGGAGGGCGGGGAGAATGAGCAGTTCTTC
cdr3_aa: CASSREGGENEQFF

j_call: TRBJ2-1
clone_size: -
d_call: -
v_call: TRBV4-1
cdr3_nt: TGCGCCAGCAGCCAAGGAGGGCCCGGATACAATGAGCAGTTCTTC
cdr3_aa: CASSQGGPGYNEQFF

j_call: TRBJ2-1
clone_size: -
d_call: -
v_call: TRBV29-1
cdr3_nt: TGCAGCGTTGAGGGAGACAGCAATGAGCAGTTCTTC
cdr3_aa: CSVEGDSNEQFF

j_call: TRBJ1-5
clone_size: -
d_call: -
v_call: TRBV19
cdr3_nt: TGTGCCAGTAGTATAGGCGGGATCGGCAGCAATCAGCCCCAGCATTTT
cdr3_aa: CASSIGGIGSNQPQHF

j_call: TRBJ2-5
clone_size: -
d_call: -
v_call: TRBV6-1
cdr3_nt: TGTGCCAGCAGCGCCACTTCTGGGGAGACCCAGTACTTC
cdr3_aa: CASSATSGETQYF

j_call: TRBJ1-1
clone_size: -
d_call: TRBD1
v_call: TRBV7-2
cdr3_nt: TGTGCCAGCAGCCCCGACAGGGCGCTGAACACTGAAGCTTTCTTT
cdr3_aa: CASSPDRALNTEAFF

j_call: TRBJ1-1
clone_size: once
d_call: -
v_call: TRBV15
cdr3_nt: TGTGCCACCAGCACCCGGATTGGGGTTGAAGCTTTCTTT
cdr3_aa: CATSTRIGVEAFF

j_call: TRBJ2-7
clone_size: -
d_call: TRBD1
v_call: TRBV5-1
cdr3_nt: TGCGCCAGCAGCTCCGGGACAGGGGGCTCGCACCCTTACGAGCAGTACTTC
cdr3_aa: CASSSGTGGSHPYEQYF

j_call: TRBJ1-1
clone_size: -
d_call: TRBD1
v_call: TRBV19
cdr3_nt: TGTGCCAGTAGTGACACCGGGACAGGGGGCACTGAAGCTTTCTTT
cdr3_aa: CASSDTGTGGTEAFF

j_call: TRBJ1-1
clone_size: -
d_call: -
v_call: TRBV5-1
cdr3_nt: TGCGCCAGCAGCTGGGGTATACCAGGTGAAGCTTTCTTT
cdr3_aa: CASSWGIPGEAFF

j_call: TRBJ2-7
clone_size: once
d_call: -
v_call: TRBV25-1
cdr3_nt: TGTGCCAGCAGTGACGATCGGACGGGGTCCTACGAGCAGTACTTC
cdr3_aa: CASSDDRTGSYEQYF

j_call: TRBJ1-5
clone_size: -
d_call: -
v_call: TRBV6-5
cdr3_nt: TGTGCCAGCAGATCTTGGCAGGATAGCAATCAGCCCCAGCATTTT
cdr3_aa: CASRSWQDSNQPQHF

j_call: TRBJ2-2
clone_size: -
d_call: -
v_call: TRBV30
cdr3_nt: TGTGCCTGGAGTGTTGGGGCGTGGAGGGGGGAGCTGTTTTTT
cdr3_aa: CAWSVGAWRGELFF

j_call: TRBJ2-5
clone_size: -
d_call: -
v_call: TRBV30
cdr3_nt: TGTGCCTGGAGAGTGGTAGGGCGGGAGACCCAGTACTTC
cdr3_aa: CAWRVVGRETQYF

j_call: TRBJ1-4
clone_size: -
d_call: -
v_call: TRBV28
cdr3_nt: TGTGCCAGCAGTTTCGGGGGACGTATTAATGAAAAACTGTTTTTT
cdr3_aa: CASSFGGRINEKLFF

j_call: TRBJ1-1
clone_size: -
d_call: TRBD1
v_call: TRBV7-6
cdr3_nt: TGTGCCAGCAGCGAACTGGACAGGGGTCTTGGCCTTGAAGCTTTCTTT
cdr3_aa: CASSELDRGLGLEAFF

j_call: TRBJ2-5
clone_size: -
d_call: TRBD2
v_call: TRBV18
cdr3_nt: TGTGCCAGCTCACTTGCGCTAGCGGGAGTAGAGACCCAGTACTTC
cdr3_aa: CASSLALAGVETQYF